One and the same sample provided the 11 T cell receptor beta chains below, sequenced in a study of T-cell memory formation after mild COVID-19. TCRdb reanalysed the 5' RACE reads using MiXCR and keeps one entry per CDR3 protein. The table records under 650,000 distinct CDR3 sequences, approximately 19% of them present only once. The sample comprised PBMCs or a T cell subset sorted from them (not recorded which). These receptors were obtained from an adult woman who had mild COVID-19 (a few samples of this study predate the infection). Cell type and time point are not known.

This clonotype has only a few counts. This rearrangement joins TRBV12-3 or TRBV12-4 to TRBJ1-1; a possible D gene is TRBD1 (5 bases). V was trimmed by 7 bases and J by 7 bases, leaving 16 bases between them. The CDR3 has 13 amino acids. The CDR3 reads CASIPYTGGEAFF. The CDR3 DNA is TGTGCCAGCATACCGTACACGGGGGGTGAAGCTTTCTTT.

CDR3 region: CSARVPGDRVFDEAFF. The DNA for the CDR3 is TGCAGTGCTAGAGTCCCTGGGGACAGGGTTTTCGACGAAGCTTTCTTT. The chain uses TRBV20-1 and TRBJ1-1; TRBD1 matches 9 bases. The CDR3 is 16 residues long. The germline CDR1 and CDR2 sequences are DFQATT and SNEGSKA (reference sequence). The trim removed 1 base at V and 8 bases at J, leaving 14 bases unmatched.

This clonotype was counted a few times. This chain links TRBV19 with TRBJ1-6, with 7 bases that match TRBD1. Germline V lookup: CDR1 LNHDA, CDR2 SQIVND (reference sequence). The V and J ends lost 1 base and 7 bases, in that order; junction bases with no gene match: 4. CDR3 length equals 15 residues. The CDR3 DNA reads TGTGCCAGTAGTATAGTGACAGGGTGGAATTCACCCCTCCACTTT. This gives the protein CASSIVTGWNSPLHF.

This rearrangement joins TRBV29-1 to TRBJ2-5; D is possibly TRBD1 or TRBD2 (5 bases each). Trimming left V 5 bases short and J 4 bases short, with 17 bases between. The CDR3 covers 14 residues. Germline loops: CDR1 SQVTM, CDR2 ANQGSEA. The CDR3 loop is CSVRGEIWGETQYF. The CDR3 coding sequence is TGCAGCGTTAGAGGGGAAATTTGGGGAGAGACCCAGTACTTC.

This clonotype has just a few counts. This chain joins TRBV4-1 and TRBJ2-2, with D tentatively TRBD2 (5 bases). The CDR3 is 14 residues long. V was pared by 4 bases and J by 7 bases, with 13 bases between. From germline, CDR1 is MGHRA and CDR2 YSYEKL. CDR3 loop: CASSLEGARGELFF. DNA of the CDR3: TGCGCCAGCAGCCTCGAGGGCGCCCGCGGGGAGCTGTTTTTT.

Only a few counts were recorded for this clonotype. The J gene is TRBJ2-3, the V gene TRBV4-1; 9 bases fit TRBD2. The germline gives CDR1 MGHRA, CDR2 YSYEKL. This CDR3 spans 16 amino acids. V lost 2 bases and J lost 4; bases outside the gene matches: 7. This CDR3 is CASSQPGLAPADTQYF. DNA of the CDR3: TGCGCCAGCAGCCAACCGGGACTAGCCCCAGCAGATACGCAGTATTTT.

This clonotype was counted between two and nine times. The rearrangement links TRBV24-1 to TRBJ2-1; 12 bases are a match to TRBD2. Germline-derived CDR1 and CDR2 are KGHDR and SFDVKD. V lost 4 bases, J lost 7 bases, and 7 bases stayed unmatched. The CDR3 contains 16 residues. The CDR3 DNA reads TGTGCCACCAGTGAGTCGACTAGCGGGAGTTTGAATGAGCAGTTCTTC. It codes for CATSESTSGSLNEQFF.

The chain recombines TRBV24-1 with TRBJ2-1; 11 bases match TRBD2. The J segment lost 5 bases and the V segment lost 4 bases, leaving 6 bases of the junction unmatched. The germline gives CDR1 KGHDR, CDR2 SFDVKD. The CDR3 is 16 residues long. CDR3 residues: CATSDRRLAGNNEQFF. The CDR3 coding sequence is TGTGCCACCAGTGACCGAAGACTAGCGGGGAACAATGAGCAGTTCTTC.

This clonotype was detected many times. V gene TRBV12-3 or TRBV12-4 combines with J gene TRBJ1-4; TRBD1 might be the D (6 bases). The CDR3 extends over 14 amino acids. Trimming removed 6 bases from V and 4 bases from J, with 12 bases in between. The DNA of the CDR3 is TGTGCCAGCAGGCGGGACAACCATAATGAAAAACTGTTTTTT. Translation: CASRRDNHNEKLFF.

The chain recombines TRBV2 with TRBJ2-7; 7 bases fit TRBD1. Germline V lookup: CDR1 SNHLY, CDR2 FYNNEI. The V and J ends lost 0 bases and 9 bases, in that order; junction bases with no gene match: 5. This CDR3 spans 13 amino acids. Here the CDR3 DNA reads TGTGCCAGCAGTGAAGCGACAGGGTTCGGGCAGTACTTC. Protein: CASSEATGFGQYF.

The sample holds a few counts of this clonotype. The V call is TRBV18, the J call TRBJ2-7; D not resolved. The germline V gene has CDR1 KGHSH and CDR2 LQKENI. Trimming left V 1 base short and J 4 bases short, with 5 bases between. The CDR3 contains 12 residues. Here the CDR3 reads CASSPHIYEQYF. The CDR3 coding sequence is TGTGCCAGCTCACCACATATATACGAGCAGTACTTC.